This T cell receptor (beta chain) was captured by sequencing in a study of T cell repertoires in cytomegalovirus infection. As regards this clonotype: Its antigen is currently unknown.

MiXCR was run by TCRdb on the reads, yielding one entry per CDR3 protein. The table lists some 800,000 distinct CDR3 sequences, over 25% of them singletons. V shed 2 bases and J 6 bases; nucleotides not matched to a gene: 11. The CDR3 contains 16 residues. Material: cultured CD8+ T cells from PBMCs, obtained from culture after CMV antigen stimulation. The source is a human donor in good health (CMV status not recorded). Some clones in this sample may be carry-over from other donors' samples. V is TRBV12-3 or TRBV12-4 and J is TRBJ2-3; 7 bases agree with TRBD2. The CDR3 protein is CASSLPLGLEGDTQYF. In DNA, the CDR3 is TGTGCCAGCAGTTTACCCCTTGGACTAGAGGGTGATACGCAGTATTTT.